One and the same sample provided the 26 T cell receptor beta chains below, sequenced in a study of shared clonotypes between healthy human individuals. Profiled with immunoSEQ multiplex PCR; TCRdb holds only in-frame clones, not every one. Of some 470,000 clones listed, about 79% are singletons. The sequenced material came from PBMCs. The receptors here all came from a woman in her thirties or forties in good health. Some clones in this sample may be carry-over from other donors' samples.

The chain links TRBV2 to TRBJ1-5; 7 bases agree with TRBD1. The CDR3 totals 13 residues. J lost 3 bases, V lost 7 bases, and 3 bases had no gene match. Germline CDR1 is SNHLY and CDR2 is FYNNEI. The chain's CDR3 is CASNQGDNQPQHF. DNA of the CDR3: TGTGCCAGCAATCAGGGGGACAATCAGCCCCAGCATTTT.

The chain couples TRBV4-1 to TRBJ2-7, with D possibly being TRBD2 (6 bases). CDR1 and CDR2 (germline): MGHRA, YSYEKL. The germline V and J ends were trimmed by 1 base and 3 bases, with 13 bases remaining between them. This CDR3 has 15 amino acids. The CDR3 DNA reads as TGCGCCAGCAGCCAAGGTACCCTCGGGGGCTACGAGCAGTACTTC. Encoded protein: CASSQGTLGGYEQYF.

The chain links TRBV29-1 to TRBJ2-2; D gene uncertain. The CDR3 is 15 amino acids. V dropped 1 base and J dropped 3 bases, with 12 bases sitting between them. Germline V gene lookup returns CDR1 SQVTM and CDR2 ANQGSEA. Written as DNA, the CDR3 is TGCAGCGTTGAAGGAGGTCGGCCAGACACCGGGGAGCTGTTTTTT. Encoded protein: CSVEGGRPDTGELFF.

The chain has TRBV6-1 and TRBJ1-5; D uncertain. CDR1 is MNHNS and CDR2 is SASEGT in the germline V gene. V was clipped by 7 bases and J by 0 bases, with 7 bases between them. The CDR3 is 13 residues long. CDR3 amino acids: CASNGDSNQPQHF. DNA of the CDR3: TGTGCCAGCAATGGCGATAGCAATCAGCCCCAGCATTTT.

The chain has TRBV5-1 and TRBJ2-5; 8 bases line up with TRBD2. Germline lookup yields CDR1 SGHRS and CDR2 YFSETQ. Unmatched junction bases numbered 4, after V lost 0 bases and J lost 3 bases. There are 15 residues in the CDR3. CDR3 bases: TGCGCCAGCAGCTTGGAGGCAGCGGGAGAAGAGACCCAGTACTTC. Translated: CASSLEAAGEETQYF. Full variable domain (rest looked up from reference TRBV5-1 and TRBJ2-5): KAGVTQTPRYLIKTRGQQVTLSCSPISGHRSVSWYQQTPGQGLQFLFEYFSETQRNKGNFPGRFSGRQFSNSRSEMNVSTLELGDSALYLCASSLEAAGEETQYFGPGTRLLVL.

This clone was counted only a few times. This chain uses TRBV30 with TRBJ1-5, with a tentative D call TRBD1 (5 bases). With 5 bases removed from V and 6 bases from J, the gap between germline ends came to 17 bases. CDR3 size: 14 residues. The V gene's germline CDR1 is GTSNPN and CDR2 SVGIG (reference sequence). Written as DNA, the CDR3 is TGTGCCTGGGGGTATGGGGGGTCAATTCAGCCCCAGCATTTT. This translates into CAWGYGGSIQPQHF. Full variable domain (rest looked up from reference TRBV30 and TRBJ1-5): SQTIHQWPATLVQPVGSPLSLECTVEGTSNPNLYWYRQAAGRGLQLLFYSVGIGQISSEVPQNLSASRPQDRQFILSSKKLLLSDSGFYLCAWGYGGSIQPQHFGDGTRLSIL.

V and J are TRBV5-1 and TRBJ2-5; D unresolved. The germline V gene encodes CDR1 SGHRS and CDR2 YFSETQ. CDR3 length: 16 residues. V was clipped by 0 bases and J by 5 bases, with 17 bases between them. Here the CDR3 DNA reads TGCGCCAGCAGCTTGGGCCTGGGATCTTTGGACGAGACCCAGTACTTC. It codes for CASSLGLGSLDETQYF.

V and J are TRBV4-2 and TRBJ2-7, with 8 bases matching TRBD1. J lost 4 bases, V lost 0 bases, and 2 bases had no gene match. The CDR3 sequence is 14 residues long. The germline CDR1 and CDR2 sequences are LGHNA and YNFKEQ. The CDR3 here is CASSQEDRGYEQYF. CDR3 DNA: TGTGCCAGCAGCCAAGAAGACAGGGGTTACGAGCAGTACTTC.

This clone has a handful of counts. The gene calls are TRBV18 and TRBJ2-7; 10 positions agree with TRBD1. This CDR3 region has 16 residues. J gave up 2 bases and V 3 bases, and 7 bases lay outside the gene matches. Germline V gene sequence: CDR1 KGHSH, CDR2 LQKENI. CDR3 residues: CASSPPGQGSPYEQYF. DNA of the CDR3: TGTGCCAGCTCACCCCCGGGACAGGGGTCCCCCTACGAGCAGTACTTC.

The CDR3 here is CASSRGDLSYNEQFF. The CDR3 DNA sequence: TGTGCCAGCAGTAGGGGGGACTTATCCTACAATGAGCAGTTCTTC. The J gene is TRBJ2-1, the V gene TRBV6-6, with D perhaps assigned TRBD1 or TRBD2 (6 bases each). V lost 5 bases and J lost 1, with 12 bases in between. Per the germline V gene, CDR1 is MNHNY and CDR2 is SVGAGI (reference sequence). This CDR3 is built from 15 residues.

The chain couples TRBV7-3 to TRBJ1-2; weak D call: TRBD1 (5 bases). This CDR3 has 16 residues. V was clipped by 3 bases and J by 0 bases, with 14 bases between them. CDR1 and CDR2 from the germline V gene are SGHTA and FQGTGA. CDR3 nucleotide sequence: TGTGCCAGCAGCTTCTCCAGGGATACGTCTAACTATGGCTACACCTTC. This encodes CASSFSRDTSNYGYTF.

The chain uses TRBV14 and TRBJ1-1; possibly TRBD1 for D (6 bases). Trimming took 1 base from V and 1 from J, leaving 10 bases between them. The length of the CDR3 is 15 residues. Germline V CDR1 and CDR2: SGHDN, FVKESK. DNA of the CDR3: TGTGCCAGCAGCCAAGGGTGGGGACAGAACACTGAAGCTTTCTTT. Translated: CASSQGWGQNTEAFF.

V gene TRBV21-1 combines with J gene TRBJ2-7; TRBD2 reflects the table's D call only, with no check against the DNA. TRBV21-1 is a pseudogene. This CDR3 spans 16 amino acids. The CDR3 sequence is CASSKAAGTSGLGQYF. CDR3 nucleotide sequence: TGTGCCAGCAGCAAAGCGGCCGGGACTAGCGGACTAGGGCAGTACTTC.

This clone has at least ten counts. The J gene is TRBJ2-7, the V gene TRBV7-3; 7 bases fit TRBD1. This CDR3 is 16 amino acids long. CDR1 is SGHTA and CDR2 is FQGTGA in the germline V gene. V lost 0 bases, J lost 5 bases, and 10 bases stayed unmatched. The CDR3 protein is CASSLTETGSVHEQYF. The CDR3 nucleotides read TGTGCCAGCAGCTTAACCGAGACAGGGTCGGTCCACGAGCAGTACTTC.

Only a few counts were recorded for this clone. V gene TRBV27 combines with J gene TRBJ2-2; 9 bases match TRBD2. The CDR3 sequence is 16 residues long. The V gene end was trimmed by 6 bases and the J gene end by 5 bases; junction bases not matched to a gene: 10. The germline gives CDR1 MNHEY, CDR2 SMNVEV (reference sequence). The CDR3 region has the DNA TGTGCCAGCAGCATTTCGGGTCTAGCGGGAACCGGGGAGCTGTTTTTT. Translation gives CASSISGLAGTGELFF.

The chain joins TRBV9 to TRBJ2-7, with TRBD1 matching 9 bases. V shed 0 bases, J shed 3 bases, and the junction held 4 bases outside the gene matches. Germline lookup yields CDR1 SGDLS and CDR2 YYNGEE. The CDR3 consists of 15 residues. The chain's CDR3 is CASSVGGTGYYEQYF. The CDR3 nucleotides are TGTGCCAGCAGCGTAGGGGGGACAGGGTACTACGAGCAGTACTTC.

The chain recombines TRBV5-1 with TRBJ2-2; D gene ambiguous. V lost 0 bases to trimming and J lost 2 bases, with 8 bases between them. Germline assignment: CDR1 SGHRS and CDR2 YFSETQ. This CDR3 spans 15 amino acids. In DNA form, the CDR3 reads TGCGCCAGCAGCTTGGAAGGGTTCAACACCGGGGAGCTGTTTTTT. Protein product: CASSLEGFNTGELFF.

This clone was counted at least ten times. The chain joins TRBV6-4 to TRBJ2-2, with 7 bases lining up with TRBD2. CDR1 and CDR2 (germline): MRHNA, SNTAGT. There are 14 residues in the CDR3. Trimming at V came to 5 bases and at J to 5 bases, leaving 5 bases not matched to a gene. The CDR3 is CASSSSGTTGELFF. DNA for the CDR3: TGTGCCAGCAGTTCGAGCGGGACTACCGGGGAGCTGTTTTTT.

This clone has a handful of counts. The V and J genes are TRBV29-1 and TRBJ1-3; no definite D call. This CDR3 has 13 amino acids. Germline CDR1 reads SQVTM; CDR2 reads ANQGSEA. V dropped 4 bases and J dropped 4 bases, with 11 bases sitting between them. The CDR3 DNA sequence: TGCAGCGTTGTGGAGGTAGAAGGAAACACCATATATTTT. It yields the protein CSVVEVEGNTIYF.

CDR3 DNA: TGTGCCAGCAGTGAAAGTCCGGGAATGCGGGATGGCTACACCTTC. It encodes CASSESPGMRDGYTF. V and J are TRBV2 and TRBJ1-2; D remains unclear. V was trimmed by 2 bases and J by 6 bases, leaving 16 bases between them. Looked up from germline, CDR1 is SNHLY and CDR2 is FYNNEI. The CDR3 runs 15 residues.

The V call is TRBV7-2, the J call TRBJ1-1; D unresolved. This CDR3 spans 13 amino acids. Germline V gene sequence: CDR1 SGHTA, CDR2 FQGNSA. The V and J ends lost 3 bases and 2 bases respectively, with 7 bases between them. The CDR3 region is CASSFSVNTEAFF. In DNA, the CDR3 is TGTGCCAGCAGCTTTTCTGTCAACACTGAAGCTTTCTTT.

The chain links TRBV25-1 to TRBJ2-5; 9 nucleotides align to TRBD1. V shed 4 bases and J 2 bases; nucleotides not matched to a gene: 5. CDR1 MGHDK and CDR2 SYGVNS come from the germline V gene. The CDR3 runs to 15 residues. The CDR3, as DNA: TGTGCCAGCAGTGGGGGACAGGGCCCTCAAGAGACCCAGTACTTC. This gives the protein CASSGGQGPQETQYF.

This clone occurred once. The chain combines TRBV10-3 with TRBJ1-1; D is unclear. In germline, CDR1 is ENHRY, CDR2 SYGVKD. With 10 bases removed from V and 5 bases from J, the gap between germline ends came to 11 bases. This CDR3 is built from 11 residues. In DNA, the CDR3 is TGTGCCACCGGCCGGCAAACTGAAGCTTTCTTT. The encoded protein is CATGRQTEAFF.

The chain couples TRBV7-2 to TRBJ2-3, with 7 positions matching TRBD2. Germline trimming cut 0 bases from V and 6 bases from J; bases unmatched to any gene: 6. Per germline, CDR1 SGHTA and CDR2 FQGNSA. The CDR3 totals 15 residues. Here the CDR3 DNA reads TGTGCCAGCAGCTTAGCGGGGCTAGCGGACGATACGCAGTATTTT. The encoded protein is CASSLAGLADDTQYF.

This clone occurred once. The chain uses TRBV7-6 and TRBJ1-6; tentatively, D is TRBD1 (6 bases). Germline CDR1 is SGHVS and CDR2 is FNYEAQ. V lost 4 bases and J lost 0, with 7 bases in between. CDR3 length equals 15 residues. As DNA, the CDR3 is TGTGCCAGCAGCTCGGACAGCTCCTATAATTCACCCCTCCACTTT. It translates to CASSSDSSYNSPLHF.

In its sample, this clone was seen a few times. This chain uses TRBV29-1 with TRBJ1-2, with a possible D match to TRBD1 (5 bases). CDR3 length equals 12 residues. Germline assignment: CDR1 SQVTM and CDR2 ANQGSEA. Trimming shortened V by 0 bases and J by 5 bases, and 7 bases separated the two germline ends. CDR3 amino acids: CSVEDQGYGYTF. The CDR3 DNA reads TGCAGCGTTGAAGATCAGGGATATGGCTACACCTTC.